This T cell receptor (beta chain) is from a study of cytomegalovirus exposure and HLA in healthy donors. Germline CDR1 reads SGHTA; CDR2 reads FQGTGA. The CDR3 is 15 residues long. Trimming removed 4 bases from V and 5 bases from J, with 15 bases in between. PCR involved 60 Vbeta and 13 Jbeta primers. The table came from immunoSEQ multiplex PCR; TCRdb's copy has only in-frame clones and leaves some out. The sample lists roughly 230,000 clones; around 83% were seen once. This clone is a singleton in its sample. The specimen was PBMCs. The sequence derives from a girl aged 2-10 years in good health and CMV-seronegative. The chain links TRBV7-3 to TRBJ2-1, with unresolved D. In DNA, the CDR3 is TGTGCCAGCAGCTCCCGGGTCGCATCTCACAATGAGCAGTTCTTC. Translating it yields CASSSRVASHNEQFF.